This entry describes one T cell receptor (beta chain). V was pared by 0 bases and J by 4 bases, with 9 bases between. Germline V gives CDR1 MNHEY, CDR2 SVGAGI. This CDR3 region has 14 residues. The data derive from a study of blood T cell repertoires in COVID-19. Study at large: Acute-phase and convalescent COVID-19 samples originated in the United States, Italy and Spain. Sample material is recorded as cDNA or gDNA derived from T cells, B-cell-depleted T cells, or PBMCs.

Authors' data handling: Reference gene primer amplification gave nucleated cell count estimates. Repertoires were generated with immunoSEQ multiplex PCR, while TCRdb's copy carries only in-frame clones and drops some. V and J calls and clone size are those listed in that table; D and trimming were worked out from the DNA. The table lists around 130,000 clones, about 85% of them singletons. The sample comprised peripheral blood. This chain uses TRBV6-5 with TRBJ1-1, with D unresolved. This receptor was taken from a man between 65 and 80 years old with acute or convalescent COVID-19. The CDR3 reads CASSYSTGSTEAFF. The CDR3 region has the DNA TGTGCCAGCAGTTACTCGACGGGGAGCACTGAAGCTTTCTTT.